These T cell receptor beta chains were read from a single sample in a study of cytomegalovirus exposure and HLA in healthy donors. Generated by immunoSEQ multiplex PCR, the TCRdb table keeps only in-frame clones and is missing some. The sample data list about 58,000 clones. The sequencing input was PBMCs. These receptors all stem from a woman younger than 35 in good health and CMV-seronegative. CDR3s leave out the opening cysteine and the closing phenylalanine or tryptophan.

j_gene: TRBJ2-2; v_gene: TRBV29-1; CDR3aa: SVWDNGGELF
j_gene: TRBJ2-2; v_gene: TRBV18; CDR3aa: ASSPSRGTGPYTGELF
j_gene: TRBJ2-2; v_gene: TRBV6-4; CDR3aa: ASSGTSTGELF
j_gene: TRBJ2-4; v_gene: TRBV10-2; CDR3aa: ASSGGSLGNIQY
j_gene: TRBJ1-1; v_gene: TRBV7-2; CDR3aa: ASSSQENTEAF
j_gene: TRBJ2-7; v_gene: TRBV4-2; CDR3aa: ASSPAQRVSYEQY
j_gene: TRBJ2-3; v_gene: TRBV7-9; CDR3aa: ASSLAQGGLHDTQY
j_gene: TRBJ1-5; v_gene: TRBV28; CDR3aa: ASSSRQGSQPQH
j_gene: TRBJ1-1; v_gene: TRBV29-1; CDR3aa: SGHTGQTEAF
j_gene: TRBJ1-3; v_gene: TRBV18; CDR3aa: ASSPPGGSGNTIY
j_gene: TRBJ1-2; v_gene: TRBV2; CDR3aa: ASRLRQGSGYT
j_gene: TRBJ1-1; v_gene: TRBV5-1; CDR3aa: ASSANPGVNTEAF
j_gene: TRBJ1-6; v_gene: TRBV4-1; CDR3aa: ASSQEGTGQNNSPLH
j_gene: TRBJ2-1; v_gene: TRBV5-1; CDR3aa: ASSWGARQGGEQF
j_gene: TRBJ2-7; v_gene: TRBV30; CDR3aa: AWTGLAVSYEQY
j_gene: TRBJ2-1; v_gene: TRBV9; CDR3aa: ASSVGSDYNEQF
j_gene: TRBJ1-2; v_gene: TRBV11-3; CDR3aa: ASSLAVDRESGYT
j_gene: TRBJ2-7; v_gene: TRBV4-1; CDR3aa: ASSQPTSGSNNEQY
j_gene: TRBJ1-1; v_gene: TRBV30; CDR3aa: AWGGSGNTEAF
j_gene: TRBJ1-5; v_gene: TRBV7-4; CDR3aa: ASSPIRNRSQAYSNQPQH
j_gene: TRBJ2-3; v_gene: TRBV6-5; CDR3aa: ASTLAGTDTQY
j_gene: TRBJ2-7; v_gene: TRBV5-1; CDR3aa: ASSLALTGLAYEQY
j_gene: TRBJ1-2; v_gene: TRBV28; CDR3aa: ASSFVDSRAYGYT
j_gene: TRBJ2-1; v_gene: TRBV7-3; CDR3aa: ASSPRLVSEQF
j_gene: TRBJ1-5; v_gene: TRBV15; CDR3aa: ATSNPGEGIQPQH
j_gene: TRBJ1-3; v_gene: TRBV29-1; CDR3aa: SVEGQTGYSGNTIY